The 4 T cell receptor beta chains listed next were all sequenced from one sample in a study of blood T cell repertoires in COVID-19. Produced via immunoSEQ multiplex PCR; TCRdb's table is partial and in-frame only. The data hold approximately 400,000 clones, with approximately 90% observed a single time. Sequenced input: PBMCs or T cells enriched from blood (not recorded which). Receptor source: a woman in her 40s who had been exposed to COVID-19.

The chain recombines TRBV6-5 with TRBJ1-5, with 8 bases fitting TRBD1. This CDR3 region has 14 residues. V lost 4 bases to trimming and J lost 4 bases; unmatched junction nucleotides: 3. Germline V CDR1 and CDR2: MNHEY, SVGAGI. The CDR3 reads CASSFGQGNQPQHF. The CDR3 DNA is TGTGCCAGCAGTTTCGGACAGGGTAATCAGCCCCAGCATTTT.

The chain employs TRBV7-2 and TRBJ2-1; 9 positions match TRBD1. Per the germline V gene, CDR1 is SGHTA and CDR2 is FQGNSA. The CDR3 has 16 amino acids. V was clipped by 5 bases and J by 4 bases; unmatched bases: 9. The CDR3 nucleotides read TGTGCCAGCAGCACCCAAGGACAGGGGAATTACAATGAGCAGTTCTTC. This translates into CASSTQGQGNYNEQFF.

This rearrangement joins TRBV6-2 or TRBV6-3 to TRBJ2-5; D possibly corresponds to TRBD1 (6 bases). There are 13 residues in the CDR3. V was shortened by 2 bases and J by 5 bases, with 9 bases between the two germline ends. CDR1 is MNHEY, CDR2 SVGEGT, per germline. CDR3 nucleotides: TGTGCCAGCAGTTACCAGGGGCAGGAGACCCAGTACTTC. It translates to CASSYQGQETQYF.

The chain's CDR3 is CASSMLGGKETQYF. DNA for the CDR3: TGTGCCAGTAGTATGTTGGGGGGAAAAGAGACCCAGTACTTC. The J gene is TRBJ2-5, the V gene TRBV19; D is possibly TRBD2 (6 bases). Trimming took 3 bases from V and 3 from J, leaving 11 bases between them. Germline V CDR1 and CDR2: LNHDA, SQIVND (reference sequence). This CDR3 has 14 residues.